This T cell receptor (beta chain) is drawn from a study of cytomegalovirus exposure and HLA in healthy donors. The study, taken as a whole, reports: In vitro experiments confirmed that three CMV-associated chains were specific for CMV antigens. An Asian-associated ancestry cluster reportedly showed fewer N-insertions than the approximately 600-donor mean in a later analysis.

Germline lookup yields CDR1 SGHNT and CDR2 YYREEE (reference sequence). Losses at the gene ends were 4 bases for V and 5 bases for J; bases not matched to a gene: 7. The CDR3 is made up of 15 amino acids. On this clone: Its matching antigen is unknown.

Vbeta (60) and Jbeta (13) primers were used in the PCR. Measured with immunoSEQ multiplex PCR; TCRdb has only the in-frame clones, and not every one. The data show more than 110,000 clones, roughly 80% seen once. The clonotype comes from a female donor in good health and CMV-seronegative. The J gene is TRBJ2-1, the V gene TRBV5-4; 9 bases line up with TRBD2. The sequenced sample consisted of PBMCs. Here the CDR3 DNA reads TGTGCCAGCAGCCCTAAGCGGGAGGATCACAATGAGCAGTTCTTC. This encodes CASSPKREDHNEQFF.